This T cell receptor (beta chain) stems from a study of cytomegalovirus exposure and HLA in healthy donors. With 60 Vbeta and 13 Jbeta primers, the PCR was carried out. TCRdb's copy holds only in-frame clones and misses some; the assay was immunoSEQ multiplex PCR. This sample has 200,000 or so clones, with approximately 83% found just once. Trimming stripped 1 base from V and 1 base from J, with 8 bases between. Germline lookup yields CDR1 SGHRS and CDR2 YFSETQ. The CDR3 is made up of 14 amino acids. This TCR was sampled from a boy aged 2 to 10 in good health and CMV-seronegative. Material for sequencing was PBMCs. V and J are TRBV5-1 and TRBJ2-5; D is ambiguous. CDR3 coding DNA: TGCGCCAGCAGCTTGACTCCGGTCCAAGAGACCCAGTACTTC. This sequence encodes CASSLTPVQETQYF.